Reported below is one T cell receptor (beta chain). Germline values: CDR1 SQVTM, CDR2 ANQGSEA. The CDR3 has 15 residues. These data originate in a study of blood T cell repertoires in COVID-19. Profiled with immunoSEQ multiplex PCR; TCRdb holds only in-frame clones, not every one. This sample carries approximately 300,000 clones, 80% to 90% of them seen once, and the ten largest clones take roughly 4%. This chain uses TRBV29-1 with TRBJ2-2; TRBD1 matches at 7 bases. The receptor comes from a woman aged 30 to 39 who had recovered from COVID-19. The sample taken for sequencing was PBMCs or T cells enriched from blood (not recorded which). The CDR3 DNA follows: TGCAGTTGCCTACTCGACAGGGTCGGGAATCGGGAGCTGTTTTTT. Protein sequence: CSCLLDRVGNRELFF.